This passage covers 14 T cell receptor beta chains from one sample sequenced in a study of somatic mutations in cytotoxic T cells in rheumatoid arthritis. Using immunoSEQ multiplex PCR, the repertoire was profiled, and TCRdb retains in-frame clones only, with some absent. The sample consists of about 20,000 clones, under 85% of them appearing once. Sequenced material: CD8+ T cells sorted from blood. The origin of the receptors is an adult with rheumatoid arthritis.

V and J are TRBV29-1 and TRBJ1-3; no firm D call. The germline gives CDR1 SQVTM, CDR2 ANQGSEA. This CDR3 comprises 14 residues. V lost 0 bases, J lost 2 bases, and 8 bases lay in between. Written as DNA, the CDR3 is TGCAGCGTTGAAGATCCCGGGCCTGGAAACACCATATATTTT. Protein product: CSVEDPGPGNTIYF.

V is TRBV4-1 and J is TRBJ2-3, with 7 bases lining up with TRBD2. The CDR3 sequence is 17 residues long. Trimming took 0 bases from V and 1 from J; bases not matched to a gene: 7. Germline CDR1 MGHRA, CDR2 YSYEKL. The CDR3, as DNA: TGCGCCAGCAGCCAAGAGGGAGGGGCCGCTCGCACAGATACGCAGTATTTT. Protein: CASSQEGGAARTDTQYF.

This rearrangement joins TRBV7-9 to TRBJ1-1, with D perhaps matching TRBD1 (5 bases). The germline CDR1 and CDR2 sequences are SEHNR and FQNEAQ (reference sequence). Trimming stripped 5 bases from V and 4 bases from J, with 11 bases between. The CDR3 length is 13 residues. The CDR3 region has the DNA TGTGCCAGCAGCCCAGGACACCCCACTGAAGCTTTCTTT. It is translated as CASSPGHPTEAFF.

The genes are TRBV5-1 and TRBJ1-5; a possible D gene is TRBD1 (6 bases). The CDR3 is made up of 14 amino acids. Germline V gene data show CDR1 as SGHRS and CDR2 as YFSETQ. V gave up 0 bases and J gave up 4 bases, with 8 bases separating them. CDR3 coding DNA: TGCGCCAGCAGCTTGGAGGGGGGGAATCAGCCCCAGCATTTT. This sequence encodes CASSLEGGNQPQHF.

J is TRBJ2-7 and V is TRBV6-5; D remains ambiguous. The CDR3 totals 15 residues. With 5 bases removed from V and 2 bases from J, the gap between germline ends came to 16 bases. Germline V CDR1 and CDR2: MNHEY, SVGAGI. The CDR3 DNA follows: TGTGCCAGCAGTCCCGGGCCCATCGGCGCCTACGAGCAGTACGTC. Its protein product is CASSPGPIGAYEQYV.

The chain has TRBV10-2 and TRBJ2-1, with D perhaps TRBD2 (5 bases). This CDR3 is built from 13 residues. With 6 bases removed from V and 6 bases from J, the gap between germline ends came to 12 bases. From germline, CDR1 is WSHSY and CDR2 SAAADI. CDR3 in amino acids: CASSFSGSNEQFF. In DNA form, the CDR3 reads TGCGCCAGCAGCTTTTCGGGGTCCAATGAGCAGTTCTTC.

The rearrangement links TRBV6-1 to TRBJ2-7, with D possibly TRBD2 on 7 matching bases. CDR1 is MNHNS and CDR2 is SASEGT in the germline V gene. Trimming shortened V by 3 bases and J by 4 bases, and 13 bases separated the two germline ends. This CDR3 region has 14 residues. This CDR3 is CASSDWGRGYEQYF. CDR3 bases: TGTGCCAGCAGTGACTGGGGGAGGGGGTACGAGCAGTACTTC.

The chain carries TRBV6-5 and TRBJ1-1; unclear D gene. Germline-derived CDR1 and CDR2 are MNHEY and SVGAGI. The V end was cut by 5 bases, the J end by 7 bases, with 8 bases between. The CDR3 consists of 11 residues. Here the CDR3 DNA reads TGTGCCAGCAGTCCCTTTGGTGAAGCTTTCTTT. It translates to CASSPFGEAFF.

The gene calls are TRBV7-9 and TRBJ2-4; the match to TRBD1 covers 7 bases. The CDR3 extends over 16 amino acids. The J segment lost 2 bases and the V segment lost 1 base, leaving 5 bases of the junction unmatched. CDR1 and CDR2 (germline): SEHNR, FQNEAQ (reference sequence). CDR3 region: CASSLGRGLSKNIQYF. In nucleotides, the CDR3 is TGTGCCAGCAGCTTAGGAAGGGGGCTCTCCAAAAACATTCAGTACTTC.

The chain links TRBV6-1 to TRBJ1-1; D uncertain. The germline CDR1 and CDR2 sequences are MNHNS and SASEGT. The CDR3 covers 13 residues. Trimming removed 2 bases from V and 7 bases from J, with 11 bases in between. CDR3 region: CASSEKFEVEAFF. CDR3 nucleotide sequence: TGTGCCAGCAGTGAAAAGTTTGAGGTTGAAGCTTTCTTT.

This clone is a singleton in its sample. This rearrangement joins TRBV7-9 to TRBJ2-6; D is ambiguous. This CDR3 is built from 17 residues. Trimming removed 4 bases from V and 3 bases from J, with 16 bases in between. Germline lookup yields CDR1 SEHNR and CDR2 FQNEAQ (reference sequence). CDR3 protein: CASSSRTKSDGANVLTF. The DNA of the CDR3 is TGTGCCAGCAGCTCAAGGACGAAGTCGGATGGGGCCAACGTCCTGACTTTC. The whole variable domain, remainder taken from reference TRBV7-9 and TRBJ2-6, is DTGVSQNPRHKITKRGQNVTFRCDPISEHNRLYWYRQTLGQGPEFLTYFQNEAQLEKSRLLSDRFSAERPKGSFSTLEIQRTEQGDSAMYLCASSSRTKSDGANVLTFGAGSRLTVL.

The chain couples TRBV10-3 to TRBJ2-7; D gene uncertain. CDR3 length: 13 residues. Germline assignment: CDR1 ENHRY and CDR2 SYGVKD. V lost 3 bases and J lost 2, with 8 bases in between. CDR3 region: CAISEGLPYEQYF. The CDR3 coding sequence is TGTGCCATCAGTGAAGGGCTTCCCTACGAGCAGTACTTC.

The chain employs TRBV5-5 and TRBJ2-7; unclear D gene. V was pared by 0 bases and J by 0 bases, with 10 bases between. The CDR3 is 15 amino acids. Per the germline V gene, CDR1 is SGHKS and CDR2 is YYEKEE (reference sequence). Written as DNA, the CDR3 is TGTGCCAGCAGCTTGGAGCAGGCTTTCTCCTACGAGCAGTACTTC. Amino acid sequence: CASSLEQAFSYEQYF.

Only a few counts were recorded for this clone. The V gene is TRBV7-9, the J gene TRBJ1-4; possible D gene TRBD1, 6 bases. This CDR3 is 16 amino acids long. Trimming took off 1 base at V and 0 bases at J, with 9 bases between the two ends. CDR1 and CDR2 from the germline V gene are SEHNR and FQNEAQ (reference sequence). Here the CDR3 reads CASSLGHRATNEKLFF. The CDR3 DNA follows: TGTGCCAGCAGCTTAGGACACAGGGCAACTAATGAAAAACTGTTTTTT.